Sequencing of this TCR beta chain was carried out in a study of T cells after yellow fever vaccination. General study results and limits: Post-booster repertoires again held most primary-vaccination clones (approximately 96% CD4, roughly 88% CD8).

This clonotype appeared a few times. The antigen is unknown. Germline CDR1 reads LNHDA; CDR2 reads SQIVND (reference sequence). This CDR3 is built from 15 residues. The V and J ends lost 0 bases and 0 bases, in that order; junction bases with no gene match: 1. By 5'RACE template switching, TCR cDNA was produced, with a universal primer site and UMIs added in the process. TCRdb reanalysed the 5' RACE reads using MiXCR and keeps one entry per CDR3 protein. This sample has fewer than 400,000 distinct CDR3 sequences; 6.2% occur once, and the top ten carry approximately 15%. The chain couples TRBV19 to TRBJ2-7; 8 bases fit TRBD2. This specimen consisted of PBMCs, obtained 5 days after the yellow fever booster vaccination. The receptor was derived from a man aged 25-45 years who received the YFV17D yellow fever vaccine. CDR3 in amino acids: CASSIDGTSSYEQYF. The CDR3 DNA sequence: TGTGCCAGTAGTATAGATGGGACTAGCTCCTACGAGCAGTACTTC.